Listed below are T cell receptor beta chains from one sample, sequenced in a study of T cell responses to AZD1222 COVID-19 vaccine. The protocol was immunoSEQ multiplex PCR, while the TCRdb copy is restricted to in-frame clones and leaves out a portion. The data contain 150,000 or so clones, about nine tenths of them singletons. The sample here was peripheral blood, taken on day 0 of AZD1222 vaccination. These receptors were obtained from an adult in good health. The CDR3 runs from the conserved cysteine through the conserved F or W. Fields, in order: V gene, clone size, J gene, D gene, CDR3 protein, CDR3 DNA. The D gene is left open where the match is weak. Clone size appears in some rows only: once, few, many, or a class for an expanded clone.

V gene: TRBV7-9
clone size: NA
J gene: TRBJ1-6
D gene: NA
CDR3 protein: CASSPRPASYNSPLHF
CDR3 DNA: TGTGCCAGCAGCCCCAGACCGGCCTCTTATAATTCACCCCTCCACTTT

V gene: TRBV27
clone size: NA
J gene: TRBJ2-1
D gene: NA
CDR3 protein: CASSRFTGSYNEQFF
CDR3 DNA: TGTGCCAGCAGTAGATTTACAGGATCCTACAATGAGCAGTTCTTC

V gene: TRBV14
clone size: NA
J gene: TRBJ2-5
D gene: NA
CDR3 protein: CASSPRAGSQETQYF
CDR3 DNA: TGTGCCAGCAGCCCCCGAGCAGGGTCCCAAGAGACCCAGTACTTC

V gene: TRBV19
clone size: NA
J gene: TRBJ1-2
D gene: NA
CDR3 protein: CASSPSGRAWGYTF
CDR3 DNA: TGTGCCAGTAGTCCCTCCGGCCGGGCTTGGGGCTACACCTTC

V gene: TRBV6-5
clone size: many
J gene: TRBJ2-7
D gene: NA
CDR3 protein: CASRPRGGIGEQYF
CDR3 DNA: TGTGCCAGCAGACCGAGAGGGGGAATCGGCGAGCAGTACTTC

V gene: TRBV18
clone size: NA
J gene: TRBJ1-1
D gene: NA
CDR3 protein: CASSPLGGEDTEAFF
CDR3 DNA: TGTGCCAGCTCACCCCTGGGCGGGGAGGACACTGAAGCTTTCTTT

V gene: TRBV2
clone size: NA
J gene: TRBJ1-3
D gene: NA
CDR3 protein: CASKTNSGNTIYF
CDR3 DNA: TGTGCCAGCAAAACTAACTCTGGAAACACCATATATTTT

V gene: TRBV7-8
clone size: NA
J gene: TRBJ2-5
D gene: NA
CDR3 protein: CASSLRVPKETQYF
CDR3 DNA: TGTGCCAGCAGCTTAAGGGTCCCCAAAGAGACCCAGTACTTC

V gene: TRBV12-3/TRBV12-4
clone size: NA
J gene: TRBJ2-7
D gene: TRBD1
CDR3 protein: CASSLGTGSEQYF
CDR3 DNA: TGTGCCAGCAGTCTCGGGACAGGGAGCGAGCAGTACTTC

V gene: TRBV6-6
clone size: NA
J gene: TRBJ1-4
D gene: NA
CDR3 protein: CASSGQGLGGEKLFF
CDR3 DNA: TGTGCCAGCAGTGGTCAGGGTCTAGGTGGGGAAAAACTGTTTTTT

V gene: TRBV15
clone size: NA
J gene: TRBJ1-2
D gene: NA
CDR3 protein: CATSRRSGTTTALSYGYTF
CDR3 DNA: TGTGCCACCAGCAGAAGGTCAGGGACTACGACTGCCCTTTCCTATGGCTACACCTTC

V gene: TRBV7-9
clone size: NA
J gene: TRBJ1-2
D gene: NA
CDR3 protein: CASSGDGASGYTF
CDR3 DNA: TGTGCCAGCAGCGGCGACGGGGCGAGTGGCTACACCTTC

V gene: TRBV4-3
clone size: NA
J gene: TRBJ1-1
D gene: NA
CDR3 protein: CASSQDVNRANTEAFF
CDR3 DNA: TGCGCCAGCAGCCAAGATGTGAACAGGGCGAACACTGAAGCTTTCTTT

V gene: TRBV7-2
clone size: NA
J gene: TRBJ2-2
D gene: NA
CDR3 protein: CASSPRENTGELFF
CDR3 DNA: TGTGCCAGCAGCCCCCGGGAGAATACCGGGGAGCTGTTTTTT

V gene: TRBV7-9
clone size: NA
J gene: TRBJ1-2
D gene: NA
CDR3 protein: CASSLHLLYGYTF
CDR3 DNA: TGTGCCAGCAGCTTACACCTTCTCTATGGCTACACCTTC

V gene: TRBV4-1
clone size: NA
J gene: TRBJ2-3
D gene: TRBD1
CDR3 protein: CASSWGQAEDTQYF
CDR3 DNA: TGCGCCAGCAGCTGGGGACAGGCGGAAGATACGCAGTATTTT

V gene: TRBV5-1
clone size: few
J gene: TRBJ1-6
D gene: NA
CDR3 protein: CASSLAHSSPLHF
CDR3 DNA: TGCGCCAGCAGCTTGGCCCATTCTTCACCCCTCCACTTT

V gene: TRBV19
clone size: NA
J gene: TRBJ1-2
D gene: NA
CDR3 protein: CASSIAQGGVGYTF
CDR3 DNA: TGTGCCAGTAGTATTGCCCAGGGCGGGGTTGGCTACACCTTC

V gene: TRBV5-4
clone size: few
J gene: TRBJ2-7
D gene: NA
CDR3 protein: CASSFSRGSGEQYF
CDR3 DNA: TGTGCCAGCAGCTTTTCACGGGGGTCGGGGGAGCAGTACTTC

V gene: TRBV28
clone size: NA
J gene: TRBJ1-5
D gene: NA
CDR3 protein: CASTRGGPNQPQHF
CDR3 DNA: TGTGCCAGCACACGGGGGGGCCCTAATCAGCCCCAGCATTTT